What follows are 4 T cell receptor beta chains derived from one specimen sequenced in a study of blood T cell repertoires in COVID-19. TCRdb's table, derived via immunoSEQ multiplex PCR, lists solely in-frame clones and lacks some. The data show about 140,000 clones, roughly four fifths seen once. Sequencing input: peripheral blood. The receptors here all came from a human donor in a cohort sampled during active COVID-19.

This rearrangement joins TRBV6-5 to TRBJ1-2, with 8 bases aligning to TRBD1. Germline lookup yields CDR1 MNHEY and CDR2 SVGAGI. The ends lost 2 bases at V and 5 bases at J; junction bases unmatched: 7. This CDR3 region has 15 residues. CDR3: CASSYRDRGSYGYTF. CDR3 nucleotides: TGTGCCAGCAGTTACCGAGACAGGGGATCTTATGGCTACACCTTC.

The chain has TRBV2 and TRBJ2-2, with TRBD2 matching 9 bases. V shed 8 bases and J 0 bases; nucleotides not matched to a gene: 4. Looked up from germline, CDR1 is SNHLY and CDR2 is FYNNEI. The CDR3 has 15 amino acids. The CDR3 loop reads CASRGGGANTGELFF. Here the CDR3 DNA reads TGTGCCAGCCGCGGGGGGGGTGCGAACACCGGGGAGCTGTTTTTT. Full variable domain (outside the CDR3, taken from reference TRBV2 and TRBJ2-2): EPEVTQTPSHQVTQMGQEVILRCVPISNHLYFYWYRQILGQKVEFLVSFYNNEISEKSEIFDDQFSVERPDGSNFTLKIRSTKLEDSAMYFCASRGGGANTGELFFGEGSRLTVL.

This chain links TRBV24-1 with TRBJ2-1, with TRBD2 identical over 7 bases. CDR3 length: 15 residues. Trimming removed 6 bases from V and 8 bases from J; junction bases left unmatched: 12. Germline V gives CDR1 KGHDR, CDR2 SFDVKD. This CDR3 reads CATSSTMGRGHEQFF. CDR3 nucleotides: TGTGCCACCAGTAGTACCATGGGGAGGGGTCATGAGCAGTTCTTC.

This chain uses TRBV24-1 with TRBJ1-2; D is perhaps TRBD1 (6 bases). The CDR3 has 12 amino acids. V lost 7 bases, J lost 8 bases, and 13 bases lay in between. The germline V gene has CDR1 KGHDR and CDR2 SFDVKD. Written as DNA, the CDR3 is TGTGCCACCAGAACAGGGCCCATAGGCTACACCTTC. Translated: CATRTGPIGYTF.